The sample holds a few counts of the clone carrying this T cell receptor (beta chain). The data stem from a study of identical twins. The germline V and J ends were trimmed by 0 bases and 1 base, with 9 bases remaining between them. The germline V gene encodes CDR1 ENHRY and CDR2 SYGVKD. CDR3 length: 15 amino acids. In TCRdb, the 5' RACE reads were re-called with MiXCR into one record per CDR3 protein. The sample yields around 1.7 million distinct CDR3 sequences, roughly a third seen once. This receptor was taken from a newborn girl in good health. The chain recombines TRBV10-3 with TRBJ1-1, with D possibly matching TRBD1 (6 bases). The sample consisted of cord blood. The CDR3 coding sequence is TGTGCCATCAGTGAGTCGACAGGAACGAACACTGAAGCTTTCTTT. This encodes CAISESTGTNTEAFF.